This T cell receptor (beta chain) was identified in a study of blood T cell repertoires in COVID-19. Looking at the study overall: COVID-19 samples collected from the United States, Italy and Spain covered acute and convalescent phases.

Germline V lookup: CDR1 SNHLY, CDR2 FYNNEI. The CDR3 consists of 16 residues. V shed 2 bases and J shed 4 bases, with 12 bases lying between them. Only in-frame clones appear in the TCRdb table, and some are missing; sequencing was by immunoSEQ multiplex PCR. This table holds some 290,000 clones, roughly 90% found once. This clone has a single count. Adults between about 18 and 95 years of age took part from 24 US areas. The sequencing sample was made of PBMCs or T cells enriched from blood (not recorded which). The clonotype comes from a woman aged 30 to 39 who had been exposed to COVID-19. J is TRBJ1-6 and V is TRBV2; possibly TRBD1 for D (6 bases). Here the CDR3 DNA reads TGTGCCAGCAGTGAAACAGGGCTGACTTATAATTCACCCCTCCACTTT. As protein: CASSETGLTYNSPLHF.